Included here is one T cell receptor (beta chain) sequence, with context. Germline CDR1 LNHDA, CDR2 SQIVND (reference sequence). Trimming at V came to 0 bases and at J to 4 bases, leaving 11 bases not matched to a gene. The length of the CDR3 is 18 residues. This specimen belongs to a study of cytomegalovirus exposure and HLA in healthy donors. This PCR relied on a set of 60 Vbeta primers and 13 Jbeta primers. The repertoire was sequenced with immunoSEQ multiplex PCR; TCRdb's copy has only in-frame clones and lacks some. The table shows about 160,000 clones, with roughly 80% occurring only once. The rearrangement links TRBV19 to TRBJ2-1, with 8 positions matching TRBD2. The clonotype was recovered from a male donor in good health and CMV-seropositive. The sequenced material came from PBMCs. The CDR3 DNA sequence: TGTGCCAGTAGTATAGATACCGCTAGCGGGCCTTTTTACAATGAGCAGTTCTTC. It encodes CASSIDTASGPFYNEQFF.